Listed below are T cell receptor beta chains from one sample, sequenced in a study of response to subunit inactivated influenza vaccine. TCRdb passed the RT-PCR reads through MiXCR, listing each CDR3 protein once. The sample includes about 540,000 distinct CDR3 sequences, 12% to 15% of them seen just once. This specimen consisted of PBMCs from blood, obtained 12 days after vaccination. The source of these receptors is a man in his fifties or sixties who received an inactivated influenza vaccine. Both conserved end residues are part of each CDR3. A D gene is named only where the DNA matches it firmly. Clone size is stated in some rows and not others, as once, few, many or a class when expanded.

d_gene	v_gene	abundance	j_gene	CDR3aa	CDR3nt
.	TRBV6-2/TRBV6-3	few	TRBJ2-2	CASSSSRNTGELFF	TGTGCCAGCAGTTCGTCGAGGAACACCGGGGAGCTGTTTTTT
.	TRBV18	many	TRBJ2-3	CASSPQGDDTQYF	TGTGCCAGCTCACCCCAGGGAGATGATACGCAGTATTTT
TRBD2	TRBV15	.	TRBJ2-3	CATSSGLAGSTDTQYF	TGTGCCACCAGCAGTGGACTAGCGGGGAGCACAGATACGCAGTATTTT
.	TRBV6-5	.	TRBJ2-5	CASSSVWGAQETQYF	TGTGCCAGCAGTTCGGTATGGGGGGCCCAAGAGACCCAGTACTTC
.	TRBV4-1	.	TRBJ2-5	CASSQVGVIKRETQYF	TGCGCCAGCAGCCAAGTAGGGGTGATTAAGCGGGAGACCCAGTACTTC
.	TRBV9	few	TRBJ2-1	CASSVDLGGQFF	TGTGCCAGCAGCGTAGATCTCGGCGGGCAGTTCTTC
TRBD1	TRBV25-1	.	TRBJ2-2	CASSESTGGPGELFF	TGTGCCAGCAGTGAATCGACAGGGGGCCCCGGGGAGCTGTTTTTT
TRBD2	TRBV19	.	TRBJ2-1	CASSKTSGSNEQFF	TGTGCCAGTAGTAAAACTAGCGGGAGCAATGAGCAGTTCTTC
.	TRBV6-1	few	TRBJ1-6	CASLEGGSYNSPLHF	TGTGCCAGCCTTGAAGGGGGCTCCTATAATTCACCCCTCCACTTT
.	TRBV18	.	TRBJ2-1	CASSPLLTAQSGEQFF	TGTGCCAGCTCACCACTGCTAACGGCCCAGTCGGGTGAGCAGTTCTTC
.	TRBV3-1	many	TRBJ2-2	CASSQVRAGELFF	TGTGCCAGCAGCCAAGTACGTGCCGGGGAGCTGTTTTTT
.	TRBV7-6	few	TRBJ1-1	CASSSHGTKAFF	TGTGCCAGCAGCTCCCACGGGACAAAAGCTTTCTTT
.	TRBV7-2	.	TRBJ2-3	CASSLTYRDNTQYF	TGTGCCAGCAGCTTAACCTACAGGGATAACACGCAGTATTTT
TRBD1	TRBV6-1	few	TRBJ2-2	CATNAKGQITGELFF	TGTGCCACAAACGCTAAGGGACAGATCACCGGGGAGCTGTTTTTT
.	TRBV11-1	few	TRBJ2-3	CASSFLGQGTDTQYF	TGTGCCAGCAGCTTTCTAGGGCAGGGCACAGATACGCAGTATTTT
.	TRBV20-1	.	TRBJ1-5	CSASIQGDQPQHF	TGCAGTGCTAGTATACAGGGAGATCAGCCCCAGCATTTT